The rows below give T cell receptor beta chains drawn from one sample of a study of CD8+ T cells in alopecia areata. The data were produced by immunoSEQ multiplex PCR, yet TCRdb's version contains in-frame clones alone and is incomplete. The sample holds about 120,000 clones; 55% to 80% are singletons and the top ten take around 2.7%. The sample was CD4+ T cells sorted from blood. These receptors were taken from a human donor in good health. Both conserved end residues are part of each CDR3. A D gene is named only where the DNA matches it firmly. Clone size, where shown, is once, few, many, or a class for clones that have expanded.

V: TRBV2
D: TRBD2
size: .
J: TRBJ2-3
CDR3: CASNGGRTDTQYF
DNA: TGTGCCAGCAACGGGGGGAGAACAGATACGCAGTATTTT

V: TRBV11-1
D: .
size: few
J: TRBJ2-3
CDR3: CASSPGTTDTQYF
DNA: TGTGCCAGCAGCCCGGGGACCACAGATACGCAGTATTTT

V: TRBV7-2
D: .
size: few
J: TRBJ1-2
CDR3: CASSLSGRGYGYTF
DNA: TGTGCCAGCAGCTTATCCGGTCGTGGGTATGGCTACACCTTC

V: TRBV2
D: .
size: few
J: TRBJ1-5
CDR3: CASRGERGGQPQHF
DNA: TGTGCCAGCAGGGGAGAAAGGGGGGGTCAGCCCCAGCATTTT

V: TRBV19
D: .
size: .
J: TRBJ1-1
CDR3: CASTRQVNTEAFF
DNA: TGTGCCAGTACTCGTCAGGTGAACACTGAAGCTTTCTTT

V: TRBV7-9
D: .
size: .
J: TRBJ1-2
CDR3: CASSLSGASYTF
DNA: TGTGCCAGCAGCTTAAGTGGTGCGAGCTACACCTTC

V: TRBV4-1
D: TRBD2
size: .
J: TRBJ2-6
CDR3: CASSGGGAGANVLTF
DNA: TGCGCCAGCAGCGGCGGGGGGGCTGGGGCCAACGTCCTGACTTTC

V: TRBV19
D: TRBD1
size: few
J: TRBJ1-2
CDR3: CASTPSTGGESGYGYTF
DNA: TGTGCCAGTACCCCATCGACAGGGGGTGAATCGGGCTATGGCTACACCTTC

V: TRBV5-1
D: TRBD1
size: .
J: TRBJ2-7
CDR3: CASSLNAGTGTYEQYF
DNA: TGCGCCAGCAGCTTGAACGCCGGGACAGGGACCTACGAGCAGTACTTC

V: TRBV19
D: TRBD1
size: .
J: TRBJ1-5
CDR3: CATCRQGAGQPQHF
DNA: TGTGCCACTTGCAGACAGGGGGCCGGACAGCCCCAGCATTTT

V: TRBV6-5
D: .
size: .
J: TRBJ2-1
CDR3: CASSSEWDSYNEQFF
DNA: TGTGCCAGCAGTTCGGAGTGGGACTCCTACAATGAGCAGTTCTTC

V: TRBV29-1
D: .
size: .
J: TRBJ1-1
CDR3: CSVVRGATEAFF
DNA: TGCAGCGTTGTGCGGGGGGCCACTGAAGCTTTCTTT

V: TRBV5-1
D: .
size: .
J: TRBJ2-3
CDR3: CASGTGDRPDTQYF
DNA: TGCGCCAGCGGAACGGGGGACCGCCCAGATACGCAGTATTTT

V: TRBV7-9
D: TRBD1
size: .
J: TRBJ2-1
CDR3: CASSYRDRDDEQFF
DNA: TGTGCCAGCAGCTATCGGGACAGGGACGATGAGCAGTTCTTC

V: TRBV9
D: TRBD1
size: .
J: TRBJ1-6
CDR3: CASSVGRQGNSPLHF
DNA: TGTGCCAGCAGCGTAGGTAGACAGGGGAATTCACCCCTCCACTTT

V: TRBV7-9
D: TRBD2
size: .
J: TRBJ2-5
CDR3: CASQGLGAQYF
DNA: TGTGCCAGCCAGGGACTAGGGGCCCAGTACTTC

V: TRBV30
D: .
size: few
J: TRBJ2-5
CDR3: CAWRSSVTQYF
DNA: TGTGCCTGGAGATCCTCGGTGACCCAGTACTTC

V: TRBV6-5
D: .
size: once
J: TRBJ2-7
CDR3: CASSYGVGSYEQYF
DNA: TGTGCCAGCAGTTACGGCGTTGGCTCCTACGAGCAGTACTTC

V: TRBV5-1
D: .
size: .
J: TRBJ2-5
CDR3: CASSLGTTQETQYF
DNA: TGCGCCAGCAGCTTGGGAACTACTCAAGAGACCCAGTACTTC

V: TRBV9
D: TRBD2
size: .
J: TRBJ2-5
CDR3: CASSVSSGGQETQYF
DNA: TGTGCCAGCAGCGTGTCTAGCGGAGGACAAGAGACCCAGTACTTC

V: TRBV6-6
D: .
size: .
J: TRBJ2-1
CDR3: CASSYSKTGRNEQFF
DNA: TGTGCCAGCAGTTACTCGAAGACGGGCAGGAATGAGCAGTTCTTC

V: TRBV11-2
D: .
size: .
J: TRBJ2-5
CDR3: CASRQGGGTQYF
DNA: TGTGCCAGCAGGCAAGGAGGGGGGACCCAGTACTTC

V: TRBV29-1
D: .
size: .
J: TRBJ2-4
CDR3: CSVEDYLEASIQYF
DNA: TGCAGCGTTGAAGATTATCTGGAGGCTAGCATTCAGTACTTC

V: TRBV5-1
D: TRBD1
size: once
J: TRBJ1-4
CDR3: CASSLETGANEKLFF
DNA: TGCGCCAGCAGCTTGGAGACAGGGGCTAATGAAAAACTGTTTTTT

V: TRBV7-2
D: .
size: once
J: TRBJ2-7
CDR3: CASSSAPGRYYEQYF
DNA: TGTGCCAGCAGCTCAGCCCCGGGACGGTACTACGAGCAGTACTTC

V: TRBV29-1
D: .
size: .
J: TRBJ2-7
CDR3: CSFRQAYEQYF
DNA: TGCAGCTTCAGACAGGCCTACGAGCAGTACTTC